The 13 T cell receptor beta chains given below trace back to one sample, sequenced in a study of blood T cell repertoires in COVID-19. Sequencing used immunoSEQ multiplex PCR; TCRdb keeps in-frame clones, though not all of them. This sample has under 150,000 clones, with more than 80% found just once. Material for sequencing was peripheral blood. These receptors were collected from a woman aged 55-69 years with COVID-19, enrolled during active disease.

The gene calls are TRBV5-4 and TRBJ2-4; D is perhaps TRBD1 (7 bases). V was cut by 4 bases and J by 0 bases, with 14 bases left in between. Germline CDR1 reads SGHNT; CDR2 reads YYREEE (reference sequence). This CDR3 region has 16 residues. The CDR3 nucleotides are TGTGCCAGCAGCCGGGGCGGGACAGTAGCCAAAAACATTCAGTACTTC. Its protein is CASSRGGTVAKNIQYF.

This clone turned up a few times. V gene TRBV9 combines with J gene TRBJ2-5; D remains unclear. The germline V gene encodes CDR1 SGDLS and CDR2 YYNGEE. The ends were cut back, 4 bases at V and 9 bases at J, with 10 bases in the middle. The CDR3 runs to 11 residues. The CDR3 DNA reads TGTGCCAGCAGCCACAGTGAACCCCAGTACTTC. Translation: CASSHSEPQYF.

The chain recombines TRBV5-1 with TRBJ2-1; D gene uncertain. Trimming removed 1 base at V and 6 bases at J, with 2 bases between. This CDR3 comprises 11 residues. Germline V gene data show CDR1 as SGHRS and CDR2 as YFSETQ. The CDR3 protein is CASSLLNEQFF. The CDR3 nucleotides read TGCGCCAGCAGCTTGCTCAATGAGCAGTTCTTC.

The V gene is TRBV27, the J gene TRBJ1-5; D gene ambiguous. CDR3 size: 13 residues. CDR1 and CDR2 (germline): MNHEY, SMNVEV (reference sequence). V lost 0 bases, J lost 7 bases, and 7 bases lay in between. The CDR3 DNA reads TGTGCCAGCAGTTTATCGATCCGGCAGCCCCAGCATTTT. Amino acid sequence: CASSLSIRQPQHF.

The CDR3 coding sequence is TGCGCCAGCAGCTCCAACGCGGGAGAGGAGACCCAGTACTTC. Translation: CASSSNAGEETQYF. The J gene is TRBJ2-5, the V gene TRBV5-1; 7 nucleotides agree with TRBD2. V shed 3 bases and J 5 bases; nucleotides not matched to a gene: 7. This CDR3 comprises 14 residues. Germline loops: CDR1 SGHRS, CDR2 YFSETQ.

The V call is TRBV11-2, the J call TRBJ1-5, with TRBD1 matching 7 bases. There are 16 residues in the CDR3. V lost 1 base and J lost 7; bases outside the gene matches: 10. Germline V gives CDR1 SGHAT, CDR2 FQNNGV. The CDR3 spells CASSLGQGDPYQPQHF. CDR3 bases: TGTGCCAGCAGCTTAGGCCAGGGGGATCCCTACCAGCCCCAGCATTTT. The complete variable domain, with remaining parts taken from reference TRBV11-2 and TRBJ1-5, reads EAGVAQSPRYKIIEKRQSVAFWCNPISGHATLYWYQQILGQGPKLLIQFQNNGVVDDSQLPKDRFSAERLKGVDSTLKIQPAKLEDSAVYLCASSLGQGDPYQPQHFGDGTRLSIL.

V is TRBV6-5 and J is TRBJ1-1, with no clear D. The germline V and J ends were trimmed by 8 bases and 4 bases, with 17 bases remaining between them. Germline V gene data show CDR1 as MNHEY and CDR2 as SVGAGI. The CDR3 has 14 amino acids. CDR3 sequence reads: CASYSAVLSTEAFF. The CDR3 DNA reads TGTGCCAGCTATAGCGCGGTATTAAGCACTGAAGCTTTCTTT.

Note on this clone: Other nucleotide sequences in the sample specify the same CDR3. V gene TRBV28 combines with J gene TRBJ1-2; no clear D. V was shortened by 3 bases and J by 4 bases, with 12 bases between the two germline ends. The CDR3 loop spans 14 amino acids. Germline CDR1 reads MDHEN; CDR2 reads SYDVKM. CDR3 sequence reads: CASSLSGSLYGYTF. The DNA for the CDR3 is TGTGCCAGCAGTTTGTCGGGTTCGCTCTATGGCTACACCTTC.

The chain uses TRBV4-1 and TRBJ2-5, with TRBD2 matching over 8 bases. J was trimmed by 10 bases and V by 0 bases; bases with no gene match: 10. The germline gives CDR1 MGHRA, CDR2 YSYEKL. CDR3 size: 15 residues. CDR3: CASSQDPRGGRIQYF. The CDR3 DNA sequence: TGCGCCAGCAGCCAAGATCCGCGCGGGGGGAGGATCCAGTACTTC.

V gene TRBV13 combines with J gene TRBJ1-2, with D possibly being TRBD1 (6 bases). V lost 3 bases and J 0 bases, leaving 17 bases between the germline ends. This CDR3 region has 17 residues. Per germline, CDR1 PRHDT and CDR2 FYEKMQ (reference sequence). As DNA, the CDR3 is TGTGCCAGCAGCTTTCAGGGGAATAGTAGGACTAACTATGGCTACACCTTC. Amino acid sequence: CASSFQGNSRTNYGYTF. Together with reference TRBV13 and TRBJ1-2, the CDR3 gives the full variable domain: AAGVIQSPRHLIKEKRETATLKCYPIPRHDTVYWYQQGPGQDPQFLISFYEKMQSDKGSIPDRFSAQQFSDYHSELNMSSLELGDSALYFCASSFQGNSRTNYGYTFGSGTRLTVV.

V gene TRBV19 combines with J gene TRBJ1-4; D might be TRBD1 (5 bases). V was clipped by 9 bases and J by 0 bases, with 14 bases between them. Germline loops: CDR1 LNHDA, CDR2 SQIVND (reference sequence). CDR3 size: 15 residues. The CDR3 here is CASLGQGATNEKLFF. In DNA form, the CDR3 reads TGTGCCAGCTTAGGACAAGGGGCAACTAATGAAAAACTGTTTTTT. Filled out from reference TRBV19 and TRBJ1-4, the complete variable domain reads DGGITQSPKYLFRKEGQNVTLSCEQNLNHDAMYWYRQDPGQGLRLIYYSQIVNDFQKGDIAEGYSVSREKKESFPLTVTSAQKNPTAFYLCASLGQGATNEKLFFGSGTQLSVL.

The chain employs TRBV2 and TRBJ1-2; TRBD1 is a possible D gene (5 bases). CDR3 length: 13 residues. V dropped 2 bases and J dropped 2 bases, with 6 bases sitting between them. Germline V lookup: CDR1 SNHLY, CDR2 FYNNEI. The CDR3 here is CASSESGNYGYTF. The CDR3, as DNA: TGTGCCAGCAGTGAATCAGGGAACTATGGCTACACCTTC. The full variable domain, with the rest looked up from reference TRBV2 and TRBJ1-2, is EPEVTQTPSHQVTQMGQEVILRCVPISNHLYFYWYRQILGQKVEFLVSFYNNEISEKSEIFDDQFSVERPDGSNFTLKIRSTKLEDSAMYFCASSESGNYGYTFGSGTRLTVV.

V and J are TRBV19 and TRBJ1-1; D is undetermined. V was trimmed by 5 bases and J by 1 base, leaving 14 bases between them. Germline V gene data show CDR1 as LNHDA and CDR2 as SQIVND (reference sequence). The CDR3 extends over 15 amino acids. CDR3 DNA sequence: TGTGCCAGTAGTTCCCCTGGACGGGGGAACACTGAAGCTTTCTTT. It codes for CASSSPGRGNTEAFF.